Listed here is a single TCR beta chain. Its antigen is not identified. These data belong to a study of beta chain features in type 1 diabetes. Study-wide results and caveats: There was a moderate but significant shortening of TCRB CDR3s in all four CD4+ subsets of Type 1 diabetes patients. Fewer junction insertions and more nucleotide deletions appeared in type 1 diabetes patients. In comparison with healthy donors, patients had naive, central memory and Treg TCRB repertoires that appeared more similar. In these data, an HLA type influence on TCRB rearrangement remained unresolved.

Expressed TCRB transcripts were sequenced because the entire RNA isolate underwent reverse transcription. The repertoire was sequenced with immunoSEQ multiplex PCR; TCRdb's copy has only in-frame clones and lacks some. The repertoire holds 120,000 to 150,000 clones, with 13% as singletons. Trimming removed 10 bases from V and 1 base from J; junction bases left unmatched: 12. From germline, CDR1 is WSHSY and CDR2 SAAADI. CDR3 length equals 16 residues. This receptor was identified in a man between 18 and 29 years old with type 1 diabetes. This chain uses TRBV10-2 with TRBJ2-1; the match to TRBD1 covers 8 bases. The source material was central memory CD4+ T cells from blood. The CDR3: CATFYVQGGSYNEQFF. In nucleotides, the CDR3 is TGCGCCACCTTCTATGTACAGGGGGGTTCCTACAATGAGCAGTTCTTC.